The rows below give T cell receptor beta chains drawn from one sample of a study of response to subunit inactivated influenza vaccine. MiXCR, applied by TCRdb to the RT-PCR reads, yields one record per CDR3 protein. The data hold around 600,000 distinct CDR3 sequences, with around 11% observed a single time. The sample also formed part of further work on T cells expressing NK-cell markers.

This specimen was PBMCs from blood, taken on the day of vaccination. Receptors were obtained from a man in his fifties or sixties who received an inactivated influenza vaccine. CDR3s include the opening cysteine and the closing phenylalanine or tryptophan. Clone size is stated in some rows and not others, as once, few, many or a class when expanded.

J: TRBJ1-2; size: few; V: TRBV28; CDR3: CASSPGTNYGYTF
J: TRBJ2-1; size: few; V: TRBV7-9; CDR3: CASSSEGQIFFNEQFF
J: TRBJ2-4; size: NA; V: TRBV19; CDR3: CASSMGRDRDAKNIQYF
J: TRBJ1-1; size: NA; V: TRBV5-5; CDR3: CASSLGGGLLNTEAFF
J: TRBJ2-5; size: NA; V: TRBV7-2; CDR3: CASSLVGRSQETQYF
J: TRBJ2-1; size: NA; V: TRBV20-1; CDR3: CSATWALSYNEQFF
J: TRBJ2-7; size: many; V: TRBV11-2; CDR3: CASSLAQGTYEQYF
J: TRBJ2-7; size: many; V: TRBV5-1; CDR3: CASSLSGLNSYEQYF
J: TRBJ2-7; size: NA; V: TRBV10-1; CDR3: CASSQTTGGHYEQYF
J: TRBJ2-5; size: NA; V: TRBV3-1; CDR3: CASSQATQNTIAQYF
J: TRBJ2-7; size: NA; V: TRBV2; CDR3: CASSLAAGGAEQYF
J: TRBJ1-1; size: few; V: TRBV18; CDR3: CASSPPQNTEAFF
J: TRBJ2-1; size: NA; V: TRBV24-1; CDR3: CATSDLGGVADEQFF
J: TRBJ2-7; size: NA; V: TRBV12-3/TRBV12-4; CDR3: CASRPSGGHYEQYF
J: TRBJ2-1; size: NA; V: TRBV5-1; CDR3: CASSLIPSSGGADEQFF
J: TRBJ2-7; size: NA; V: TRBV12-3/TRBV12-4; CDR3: CASSFSPVYEQYF
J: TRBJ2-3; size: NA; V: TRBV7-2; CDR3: CASSPYPGLRGTDTQYF
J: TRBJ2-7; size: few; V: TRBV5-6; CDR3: CASSLLQETAYEQYF
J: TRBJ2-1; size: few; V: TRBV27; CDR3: CASSLKWYNEQFF
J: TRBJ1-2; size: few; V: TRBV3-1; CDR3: CASSPRQESGGYTF
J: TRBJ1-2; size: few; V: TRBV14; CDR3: CASSQTSFYGYTF
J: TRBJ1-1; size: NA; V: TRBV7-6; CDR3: CASSPRSGAGTEAFF
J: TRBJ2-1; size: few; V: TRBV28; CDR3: CASSLHPVFPSGSSYNEQFF
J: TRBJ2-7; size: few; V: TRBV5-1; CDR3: CASNPGQGTYEQYF
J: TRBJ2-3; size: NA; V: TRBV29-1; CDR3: CSVVGADADTQYF
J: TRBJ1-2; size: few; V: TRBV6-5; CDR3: CASSWTGRANYGYTF
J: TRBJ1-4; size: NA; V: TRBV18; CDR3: CASTPQPDGNEKLFF
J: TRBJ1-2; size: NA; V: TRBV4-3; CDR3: CASSQEQGYGYGYTF
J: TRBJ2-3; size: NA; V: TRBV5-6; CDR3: CASIPGSGPSTDTQYF
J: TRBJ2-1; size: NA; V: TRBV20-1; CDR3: CSARPPGQSYNEQFF
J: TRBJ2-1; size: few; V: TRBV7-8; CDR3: CASSLNRVVGRNEQFF